Listed here are 18 T cell receptor beta chains from one sample, sequenced in a study of blood T cell repertoires in COVID-19. Only in-frame clones appear in the TCRdb table, and some are missing; sequencing was by immunoSEQ multiplex PCR. The profile shows 250,000 to 350,000 clones, around 87% of them singletons. The sequencing sample was made of PBMCs or T cells enriched from blood (not recorded which). These receptors were taken from a young woman who had recovered from COVID-19.

The genes are TRBV24-1 and TRBJ2-4, with TRBD1 matching over 12 bases. This CDR3 is 16 amino acids long. The germline V gene has CDR1 KGHDR and CDR2 SFDVKD. Trimming cost V 0 bases and J 5 bases; bases outside gene matches: 1. The CDR3 DNA is TGTGCCACCAGTGATTTGGGGACAGGGGGCGAAAACATTCAGTACTTC. This codes for CATSDLGTGGENIQYF.

The chain uses TRBV5-4 and TRBJ2-3; TRBD2 agrees at 10 bases. CDR3 length: 16 amino acids. Trimming at V came to 4 bases and at J to 3 bases, leaving 8 bases not matched to a gene. The germline gives CDR1 SGHNT, CDR2 YYREEE (reference sequence). As DNA, the CDR3 is TGTGCCAGCAGCCCGGCAAGCGGGGGGGAAACAGATACGCAGTATTTT. Protein product: CASSPASGGETDTQYF.

The rearrangement joins TRBV6-5 to TRBJ1-5; D possibly corresponds to TRBD1 (6 bases). Germline assignment: CDR1 MNHEY and CDR2 SVGAGI. Trimming pared 5 bases from V and 6 bases from J, leaving 11 bases between. The CDR3 covers 13 residues. The DNA for the CDR3 is TGTGCCAGCAGTCGAACAGGGACTCAGCCCCAGCATTTT. Residues: CASSRTGTQPQHF.

This chain joins TRBV10-3 and TRBJ1-2; a weak D match, TRBD1 (5 bases). V was shortened by 7 bases and J by 4 bases, with 16 bases between the two germline ends. The CDR3 extends over 14 amino acids. Germline values: CDR1 ENHRY, CDR2 SYGVKD. In nucleotides, the CDR3 is TGTGCCATCAATCGGGGGGAAAATCTCTATGGCTACACCTTC. Translating gives CAINRGENLYGYTF.

This clone has more than one count but fewer than ten. CDR3 sequence reads: CSVEEDRKNTEAFF. In DNA form, the CDR3 reads TGCAGCGTTGAAGAGGACAGGAAGAACACTGAAGCTTTCTTT. The V gene is TRBV29-1, the J gene TRBJ1-1; TRBD1 agrees at 7 bases. CDR3 length equals 14 residues. V shed 0 bases and J 1 base; nucleotides not matched to a gene: 2. Germline V gene data show CDR1 as SQVTM and CDR2 as ANQGSEA. Combining the CDR3 with reference TRBV29-1 and TRBJ1-1 gives the whole variable domain SAVISQKPSRDICQRGTSLTIQCQVDSQVTMMFWYRQQPGQSLTLIATANQGSEATYESGFVIDKFPISRPNLTFSTLTVSNMSPEDSSIYLCSVEEDRKNTEAFFGQGTRLTVV.

As for this clone: The junction departs from germline at one end; a sequencing error may be responsible. The chain is built from TRBV6-5 and TRBJ1-1; D not certain. The CDR3 is 15 amino acids. Germline-derived CDR1 and CDR2 are MNHEY and SVGAGI. CDR3 nucleotide sequence: TGTGCCAGCAGTTACGCCTTTGGAGTGAAGACTGAAGCTTTCTTT. Translating gives CASSYAFGVKTEAFF.

The genes are TRBV12-3 or TRBV12-4 and TRBJ2-5; tentatively, D is TRBD1 (5 bases). Trimming removed 5 bases at V and 1 base at J, with 8 bases between. The CDR3 runs to 13 residues. The DNA of the CDR3 is TGTGCCAGCAGTAAAGACAGCCAAGAGACCCAGTACTTC. Protein product: CASSKDSQETQYF.

The genes are TRBV5-4 and TRBJ1-2; 7 nucleotides line up with TRBD1. Germline-derived CDR1 and CDR2 are SGHNT and YYREEE (reference sequence). The CDR3 totals 15 residues. Trimming cost V 0 bases and J 8 bases; bases outside gene matches: 10. CDR3 sequence reads: CASSLAGRGFSGYTF. The CDR3 DNA is TGTGCCAGCAGCTTGGCCGGCAGGGGGTTCTCGGGCTACACCTTC.

The chain has TRBV3-1 (or the pseudogene TRBV3-2) and TRBJ2-5; 7 bases are shared with TRBD1. The CDR3 is 13 residues long. The V segment lost 6 bases and the J segment 1 base; nucleotides outside the gene matches: 2. From germline, CDR1 is LGHDT and CDR2 YNNKEL (reference sequence). In DNA form, the CDR3 reads TGTGCCAGCAGAGACAGGGTCCAAGAGACCCAGTACTTC. Its translation: CASRDRVQETQYF.

The chain has TRBV7-9 and TRBJ1-1; a possible D gene is TRBD1 (6 bases). This CDR3 has 15 residues. V was cut by 3 bases and J by 5 bases, with 16 bases left in between. CDR1 is SEHNR and CDR2 is FQNEAQ in the germline V gene (reference sequence). The CDR3 loop is CASSFEATGRTEAFF. Written as DNA, the CDR3 is TGTGCCAGCAGCTTCGAGGCTACAGGGAGAACTGAAGCTTTCTTT. The entire variable domain, with the rest obtained from reference TRBV7-9 and TRBJ1-1, is as follows: DTGVSQNPRHKITKRGQNVTFRCDPISEHNRLYWYRQTLGQGPEFLTYFQNEAQLEKSRLLSDRFSAERPKGSFSTLEIQRTEQGDSAMYLCASSFEATGRTEAFFGQGTRLTVV.

The chain has TRBV11-1 and TRBJ2-7, with 10 positions matching TRBD1. Trimming took 5 bases from V and 6 from J; bases not matched to a gene: 13. CDR3 length: 16 amino acids. CDR1 is SGHAT and CDR2 is FQDESV in the germline V gene (reference sequence). The CDR3 DNA reads TGTGCCAGCAGCGGATACGGACAGGGGGTCTTTTTCGAGCAGTACTTC. It is translated as CASSGYGQGVFFEQYF.

The rearrangement links TRBV5-1 to TRBJ1-1; 8 positions match TRBD1. The germline gives CDR1 SGHRS, CDR2 YFSETQ. Trimming took 4 bases from V and 0 from J; bases not matched to a gene: 8. The CDR3 loop spans 16 amino acids. CDR3 sequence: CASSPKRQGLNTEAFF. The CDR3 DNA reads TGCGCCAGCAGCCCCAAAAGACAGGGGTTGAACACTGAAGCTTTCTTT.

The chain uses TRBV28 and TRBJ2-7, with TRBD2 matching 8 bases. CDR1 is MDHEN, CDR2 SYDVKM, per germline. The CDR3 is 16 amino acids. V lost 6 bases and J lost 4; bases outside the gene matches: 14. The CDR3 DNA is TGTGCCAGCAGCGATCCGGGTCGGGGGGGCTGGTACGAGCAGTACTTC. This codes for CASSDPGRGGWYEQYF.

The chain joins TRBV4-3 to TRBJ1-1, with D possibly being TRBD1 (6 bases). CDR1 and CDR2 (germline): LGHNA, YSLEER. Trimming cost V 1 base and J 5 bases, with 14 bases left between them. This CDR3 comprises 15 residues. As DNA, the CDR3 is TGCGCCAGCAGCCAAGGTGGCAGGGGCGGAACTGAAGCTTTCTTT. This gives the protein CASSQGGRGGTEAFF.

The chain recombines TRBV29-1 with TRBJ1-2; TRBD1 matches 8 bases. CDR3 length: 16 amino acids. V gave up 3 bases and J gave up 7 bases; unmatched junction bases: 16. Per germline, CDR1 SQVTM and CDR2 ANQGSEA. CDR3 in amino acids: CSVEPVRTGSASGYTF. The CDR3 nucleotides read TGCAGCGTTGAGCCGGTACGGACAGGGAGCGCGAGTGGCTACACCTTC.

The chain uses TRBV29-1 and TRBJ2-5, with D hard to call. The CDR3 has 11 amino acids. The germline V gene encodes CDR1 SQVTM and CDR2 ANQGSEA. The V end was cut by 4 bases, the J end by 5 bases, with 8 bases between. The CDR3 DNA reads as TGCAGCGTTGGCTCCCAGGAGACCCAGTACTTC. Translating gives CSVGSQETQYF.

This chain uses TRBV5-4 with TRBJ1-1; no clear D. The CDR3 is 13 amino acids. Trimming took off 5 bases at V and 2 bases at J, with 10 bases between the two ends. Per the germline V gene, CDR1 is SGHNT and CDR2 is YYREEE (reference sequence). CDR3 loop: CASSNTPNTEAFF. Here the CDR3 DNA reads TGTGCCAGCAGTAACACCCCAAACACTGAAGCTTTCTTT.

J is TRBJ1-1 and V is TRBV19; D is ambiguous. Trimming took 7 bases from V and 4 from J, leaving 19 bases between them. The CDR3 sequence is 15 residues long. The germline V gene has CDR1 LNHDA and CDR2 SQIVND (reference sequence). The CDR3 loop is CASMFRRAVGTEAFF. The CDR3 DNA follows: TGTGCCAGTATGTTTAGGCGGGCTGTAGGCACTGAAGCTTTCTTT.